This T cell receptor beta chain emerged from a study of tumor and adjacent non-tumor tissue in lung cancer. Across the whole study: Aged about 30 to 76 years, patients included approximately 11 men and roughly 5 women with stage I to III disease.

With regard to this clonotype: Compared with germline, one end of the junction differs, possibly owing to a read error.

The germline gives CDR1 SGHVS, CDR2 FQNEAQ. The CDR3 runs 16 residues. The library came from three nested PCR rounds adapted from ARM-PCR protocols. TCRdb reanalysed the multiplex PCR reads using MiXCR and keeps one entry per CDR3 protein. The data show about 77,000 distinct CDR3 sequences, with 76% seen just once and roughly 37% held by the top ten. No cell sorting was done before RNA was extracted from the tissue. More than 3 cm separated this lung sample from the edge of the tumor. The chain has TRBV7-8 and TRBJ2-7; a weak D match, TRBD2 (5 bases). The origin of this receptor is a man aged 65 to 85 with non-small cell lung cancer. Sequenced input: distant non-tumor lung tissue. CDR3 nucleotide sequence: TGTGTCAGCAGCTTAGGAGTAGCGAGTAGCTCCTACGAGCAGTACTTC. As protein: CVSSLGVASSSYEQYF. Drawing the rest from reference TRBV7-8 and TRBJ2-7, the complete variable domain is GAGVSQSPRYKVAKRGQDVALRCDPISGHVSLFWYQQALGQGPEFLTYFQNEAQLDKSGLPSDRFFAERPEGSVSTLKIQRTQQEDSAVYLCVSSLGVASSSYEQYFGPGTRLTVT.